This TCR beta chain stems from a study of tumor and adjacent non-tumor tissue in lung cancer (dated by TCRdb to 2017 to 2018). In the study overall: The cohort included around twelve adenocarcinoma, 2 squamous cell carcinoma and 1 small cell lung cancer patients. The roughly 15 patients were aged about 31 to 85 years, included about ten men and 5 women, and had TNM stage I to III disease. A total of about 130 million productive TCRbeta reads were generated by sequencing, corresponding to an average of about 4.17 million reads per sample. The study compared bulk TCRbeta repertoires from lung tumor tissue and matched distant non-tumor lung tissue of under 16 lung cancer patients. For each patient, one tumor sample and one normal lung sample were taken, giving thirty paired specimens that underwent TCRbeta CDR3 sequencing. Beyond this particular receptor, the publication reports: Only about 15 patients were in the cohort, and the authors stated that larger samples and more detailed clinical data are needed. In normal lung, the top 100 clones accounted for a significantly larger cumulative share of the repertoire than in tumor tissue. Peripheral blood was not sequenced, so blood TCRbeta repertoires in these lung cancer patients were not examined. TCR diversity was significantly higher in younger patients, and greater tumor TCR diversity was associated with shorter overall survival and shorter disease-free survival. The methods do not name the sequencing platform or mention unique molecular identifiers. Significantly higher TCR diversity (inverse Simpson) was observed in tumor tissue than in normal lung tissue (roughly 390 vs 170, P = 0.0075, Mann-Whitney U test).

RNA was isolated from bulk, unsorted tissue, and RNA quality was assessed with a NanoDrop ND-1000 and an Agilent 2100. Newly diagnosed lung cancer patients without prior chemotherapy who had been admitted for thoracic surgery in China between August and November 2014 were enrolled as donors. Patients with previous radiotherapy or chemotherapy, or with another concurrent cancer, were excluded from the study. Surgical tissue pieces of roughly 1-2 cm3 were preserved in RNAlater solution and were kept at -80 degrees C until use. In the germline V gene, CDR1 corresponds to SGHTA and CDR2 to FQGNSA. From the cysteine up to the phenylalanine, the CDR3 has a length of 12 residues. The CDR3 DNA has 36 bases and is translated from base 1. Library preparation was by multiplex PCR. TCRdb names Illumina HiSeq 2500 as the instrument used. TCRbeta libraries were constructed through three rounds of nested PCR with primers (Table S4) according to protocols modified from ARM-PCR. Before sequencing, PCR products in the 200-500 bp range were cut out of the gel and cleaned up using the QIAquick gel extraction kit. The published analysis was carried out like this. Trimmomatic was used to clean the reads, FLASH was used to merge the reads into complete CDR3 sequences, and MiTCR was used to assign the reads to V(D)J germline segments. VDJtools was used to compute clonal diversity as the inverse Simpson's index. In-frame sequences without a premature stop codon were defined as productive reads. Through fastp at Q25 and MiXCR, TCRdb rebuilt clones from the public reads, retaining in-frame beta chains. Rows with a matching CDR3 protein are joined into one entry that keeps the most common DNA and genes. V and J calls and clone size were set by TCRdb, not the authors. This sample has just over 200,000 distinct CDR3 sequences in its table, and around 70% of those were observed once. The ten largest account for 20% to 25% of the sample.

Concerning this clonotype: Its cognate antigen has yet to be identified. The junction does not match germline at one end; this may be a read error.

This TCR was sampled from a man in his sixties with non-small cell lung cancer. This chain joins TRBV7-2 to TRBJ1-3; the D gene is unclear. Sequencing was performed on lung tumor tissue. The CDR3 here reads CASGFTGNTIYF. The DNA sequence is TGTGCCAGCGGCTTTACTGGAAACACCATATATTTT. The reference TRBV7-2 and TRBJ1-3 proteins fill in what lies around the CDR3, so the full variable domain reads GAGVSQSPSNKVTEKGKDVELRCDPISGHTALYWYRQSLGQGLEFLIYFQGNSAPDKSGLPSDRFSAERTGGSVSTLTIQRTQQEDSAVYLCASGFTGNTIYFGEGSWLTVV.